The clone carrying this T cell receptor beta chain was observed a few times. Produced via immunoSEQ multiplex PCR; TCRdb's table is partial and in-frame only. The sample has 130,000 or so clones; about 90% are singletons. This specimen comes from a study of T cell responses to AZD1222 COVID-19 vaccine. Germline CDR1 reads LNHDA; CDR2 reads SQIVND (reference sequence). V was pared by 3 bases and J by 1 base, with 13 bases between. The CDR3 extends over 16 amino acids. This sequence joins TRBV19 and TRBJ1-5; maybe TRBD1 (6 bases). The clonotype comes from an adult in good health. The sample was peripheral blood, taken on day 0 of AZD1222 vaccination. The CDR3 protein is CASSIPGGRSNQPQHF. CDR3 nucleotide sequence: TGTGCCAGTAGTATCCCCGGGGGCCGGAGCAATCAGCCCCAGCATTTT.